Following are 5 T cell receptor beta chains from one sample sequenced in a study of T cell responses to AZD1222 COVID-19 vaccine. Profiled with immunoSEQ multiplex PCR; TCRdb holds only in-frame clones, not every one. The data show roughly 100,000 clones, with roughly 91% seen just once and approximately 8.2% held by the top ten. Sample: peripheral blood, taken 28 days after the second AZD1222 dose. The receptors derive from an adult who received the AZD1222 COVID-19 vaccine.

The chain has TRBV7-9 and TRBJ2-3; D possibly matches TRBD1 or TRBD2 (5 bases each). Trimming left V 8 bases short and J 0 bases short, with 12 bases between. The CDR3 sequence is 14 residues long. In germline, CDR1 is SEHNR, CDR2 FQNEAQ (reference sequence). CDR3: CASSRGASTDTQYF. In DNA form, the CDR3 reads TGTGCCAGCTCGAGGGGTGCTAGCACAGATACGCAGTATTTT.

The rearrangement joins TRBV11-3 to TRBJ2-1; D is perhaps TRBD1 or TRBD2 (6 bases each). In germline, CDR1 is SGHNT, CDR2 YENEEA. Trimming left V 5 bases short and J 9 bases short, with 17 bases between. This CDR3 has 14 amino acids. CDR3 loop: CASSPSGAGGEQFF. The CDR3 DNA sequence: TGTGCCAGCAGCCCATCGGGGGCCGGGGGTGAGCAGTTCTTC.

This rearrangement joins TRBV7-9 to TRBJ1-4; a weak D match, TRBD1 (5 bases). In germline, CDR1 is SEHNR, CDR2 FQNEAQ (reference sequence). The CDR3 sequence is 15 residues long. V gave up 5 bases and J gave up 4 bases, with 14 bases separating them. This chain's CDR3 is CASSMTARGNEKLFF. The CDR3 DNA reads TGTGCCAGCAGCATGACAGCCCGGGGTAATGAAAAACTGTTTTTT.

This sequence joins TRBV4-1 and TRBJ1-5; no clear D. Germline values: CDR1 MGHRA, CDR2 YSYEKL. The CDR3 has 13 amino acids. The ends were cut back, 7 bases at V and 2 bases at J, with 9 bases in the middle. CDR3 protein: CASKGVGNQPQHF. The CDR3 DNA is TGCGCCAGCAAGGGTGTTGGCAATCAGCCCCAGCATTTT.

This clone has a handful of counts. The gene calls are TRBV6-1 and TRBJ1-3, with D hard to call. Per the germline V gene, CDR1 is MNHNS and CDR2 is SASEGT. Trimming took off 1 base at V and 3 bases at J, with 10 bases between the two ends. The CDR3 covers 15 residues. The CDR3, as DNA: TGTGCCAGCAGTGAAGTTTCGGAGGGTGGAAACACCATATATTTT. It yields the protein CASSEVSEGGNTIYF.